A single sample gave rise to the 24 T cell receptor beta chains below, sequenced in a study of shared clonotypes between healthy human individuals. Data came from immunoSEQ multiplex PCR; TCRdb stores just in-frame clones and leaves some out. The sample has around 2.3 million clones, around 95% seen once. The sample comprised naive CD4+ T cells sorted from blood. Subset indicated: CD45RA+ positively selected. These receptors originate from a man younger than 35 in good health.

V is TRBV9 and J is TRBJ1-2, with unresolved D. The length of the CDR3 is 12 residues. Trimming stripped 7 bases from V and 2 bases from J, with 9 bases between. Germline lookup yields CDR1 SGDLS and CDR2 YYNGEE. The CDR3 region has the DNA TGTGCCAGCGCTGGGCGCAACTATGGCTACACCTTC. Translated, it gives CASAGRNYGYTF.

The chain employs TRBV9 and TRBJ2-3, with D perhaps given as TRBD1 or TRBD2 (5 bases each). Germline CDR1 reads SGDLS; CDR2 reads YYNGEE. This CDR3 is 14 amino acids long. V lost 1 base and J lost 4, with 10 bases in between. As DNA, the CDR3 is TGTGCCAGCAGCGTAAATGGGGGTTCAGATACGCAGTATTTT. Protein: CASSVNGGSDTQYF.

Points on this clone: This sample includes further DNA sequences coding for the same CDR3. The gene calls are TRBV28 and TRBJ1-3; unclear D gene. Trimming removed 5 bases at V and 0 bases at J, with 2 bases between. The CDR3 consists of 12 residues. Germline CDR1 is MDHEN and CDR2 is SYDVKM. CDR3 in amino acids: CASSLSGNTIYF. The CDR3 region has the DNA TGTGCCAGCAGTCTCTCTGGAAACACCATATATTTT. The full variable domain, rest sourced from reference TRBV28 and TRBJ1-3, is DVKVTQSSRYLVKRTGEKVFLECVQDMDHENMFWYRQDPGLGLRLIYFSYDVKMKEKGDIPEGYSVSREKKERFSLILESASTNQTSMYLCASSLSGNTIYFGEGSWLTVV.

The gene calls are TRBV2 and TRBJ2-3, with a possible D match to TRBD1 (7 bases). From germline, CDR1 is SNHLY and CDR2 FYNNEI. Trimming took 3 bases from V and 10 from J, leaving 20 bases between them. This CDR3 has 15 residues. In DNA, the CDR3 is TGTGCCAGCAGTGAGGCAGGGGGGATGTTTTTGCCGCAGTATTTT. Protein: CASSEAGGMFLPQYF.

The CDR3 protein is CASSLDISLSGNTIYF. The CDR3 DNA reads as TGTGCCAGCAGCTTAGATATCTCCCTTTCTGGAAACACCATATATTTT. The rearrangement uses TRBV11-2 and TRBJ1-3; D is ambiguous. The V gene's germline CDR1 is SGHAT and CDR2 FQNNGV. This CDR3 spans 16 amino acids. The V end lost 0 bases, the J end lost 1 base, and 10 bases lay between the germline ends.

This clone showed up just once. CDR3 in amino acids: CASSVSPAGRNTIYF. The CDR3 region has the DNA TGTGCCAGCAGCGTAAGTCCAGCAGGGAGAAACACCATATATTTT. The chain employs TRBV9 and TRBJ1-3; D is possibly TRBD1 (5 bases). Germline V gene sequence: CDR1 SGDLS, CDR2 YYNGEE. Trimming left V 1 base short and J 5 bases short, with 13 bases between. The CDR3 consists of 15 residues.

The CDR3 loop reads CASSLEPGLAGSSYNEQFF. The CDR3 DNA follows: TGCGCCAGCAGCTTGGAACCGGGACTAGCGGGGAGCTCCTACAATGAGCAGTTCTTC. V gene TRBV5-1 combines with J gene TRBJ2-1; the match to TRBD2 covers 13 bases. This CDR3 has 19 residues. CDR1 is SGHRS and CDR2 is YFSETQ in the germline V gene. V shed 0 bases, J shed 0 bases, and the junction held 6 bases outside the gene matches.

V and J are TRBV5-6 and TRBJ1-2; D gene unclear. Trimming left V 0 bases short and J 6 bases short, with 3 bases between. Looked up from germline, CDR1 is SGHDT and CDR2 is YYEEEE. The CDR3 runs to 11 residues. CDR3 sequence (DNA): TGTGCCAGCAGCTTGGATCATGGCTACACCTTC. This translates into CASSLDHGYTF.

This chain joins TRBV4-1 and TRBJ1-2; no reliable D call. CDR1 and CDR2 from the germline V gene are MGHRA and YSYEKL. The germline V and J ends were trimmed by 0 bases and 8 bases, with 13 bases remaining between them. The CDR3 is 14 residues long. This CDR3 reads CASSQDAALGGYTF. CDR3 coding DNA: TGCGCCAGCAGCCAAGACGCAGCCTTGGGAGGCTACACCTTC.

V usage is TRBV18 and J usage is TRBJ1-5; TRBD1 matches at 9 bases. Germline V CDR1 and CDR2: KGHSH, LQKENI. V gave up 6 bases and J gave up 4 bases; unmatched junction bases: 4. This CDR3 has 14 residues. DNA for the CDR3: TGTGCCAGCTCCGGGACAGGGAATAATCAGCCCCAGCATTTT. Its protein product is CASSGTGNNQPQHF.

This chain connects TRBV10-3 to TRBJ1-2; possible D gene TRBD1, 6 bases. CDR3 length equals 14 residues. V was shortened by 7 bases and J by 8 bases, with 20 bases between the two germline ends. The germline V gene encodes CDR1 ENHRY and CDR2 SYGVKD. The DNA of the CDR3 is TGTGCCATCACCAAGGGGGGCCTCACTTGGGGCTACACCTTC. It encodes CAITKGGLTWGYTF.

The chain is built from TRBV6-5 and TRBJ2-7; 10 positions agree with TRBD2. CDR1 and CDR2 from the germline V gene are MNHEY and SVGAGI. The CDR3 consists of 13 residues. The ends lost 6 bases at V and 2 bases at J; junction bases unmatched: 1. The CDR3 is CASRSGGAYEQYF. CDR3 nucleotide sequence: TGTGCCAGCAGAAGCGGGGGGGCCTACGAGCAGTACTTC.

The chain uses TRBV28 and TRBJ2-5; TRBD2 matches 11 bases. This CDR3 is built from 16 residues. Trimming cost V 6 bases and J 3 bases; bases outside gene matches: 9. Per the germline V gene, CDR1 is MDHEN and CDR2 is SYDVKM. The CDR3 region has the DNA TGTGCCAGCAGAGAGAACCCGGGACTAGCGGAAGAGACCCAGTACTTC. Its protein is CASRENPGLAEETQYF.

J is TRBJ2-2 and V is TRBV6-5, with 7 bases matching TRBD1. J was trimmed by 2 bases and V by 10 bases; bases with no gene match: 7. This CDR3 is built from 14 residues. The germline gives CDR1 MNHEY, CDR2 SVGAGI. The CDR3 coding sequence is TGTGCCATCACGGGACAGAGAAACACCGGGGAGCTGTTTTTT. This translates into CAITGQRNTGELFF.

Details on this clone: Within the sample, other DNA sequences also encode this same CDR3. The J gene is TRBJ1-3, the V gene TRBV11-2; D is unclear. Germline values: CDR1 SGHAT, CDR2 FQNNGV. The CDR3 loop spans 15 amino acids. Trimming stripped 0 bases from V and 3 bases from J, with 9 bases between. The CDR3 nucleotides read TGTGCCAGCAGCTTAGATCGGGTTAGTGGAAACACCATATATTTT. Amino acids: CASSLDRVSGNTIYF.

DNA for the CDR3: TGTGCCTGGAGTGTGGGTCGCCTTAGGGACAATGAGCAGTTCTTC. Its protein product is CAWSVGRLRDNEQFF. The chain carries TRBV30 and TRBJ2-1; no clear D gene. Germline CDR1 and CDR2: GTSNPN and SVGIG (reference sequence). CDR3 size: 15 residues. The V and J ends lost 0 bases and 5 bases respectively, with 14 bases between them.

The genes are TRBV4-3 and TRBJ2-3; maybe TRBD2 (6 bases). CDR3 length: 16 residues. The V end was cut by 0 bases, the J end by 0 bases, with 10 bases between. The germline CDR1 and CDR2 sequences are LGHNA and YSLEER. The CDR3 is CASSQDFGGSTDTQYF. Here the CDR3 DNA reads TGCGCCAGCAGCCAAGACTTCGGGGGAAGCACAGATACGCAGTATTTT.

The chain recombines TRBV28 with TRBJ1-1; D is ambiguous. This CDR3 spans 17 amino acids. CDR1 and CDR2 from the germline V gene are MDHEN and SYDVKM. Between the trimmed V and J ends, which lost 5 bases and 2 bases, there was a span of 21 bases. The CDR3 nucleotides are TGTGCCAGCAGTCCCCGCCCACTGTGGGGTACAAACACTGAAGCTTTCTTT. Its translation is CASSPRPLWGTNTEAFF.

This clone was detected once. The chain couples TRBV10-3 to TRBJ1-1, with D possibly TRBD1 on 5 matching bases. The CDR3 is 16 amino acids. Germline lookup yields CDR1 ENHRY and CDR2 SYGVKD. V gave up 0 bases and J gave up 0 bases, with 11 bases separating them. CDR3 sequence reads: CAISESTGRVNTEAFF. The CDR3 coding sequence is TGTGCCATCAGTGAGTCAACAGGCAGGGTGAACACTGAAGCTTTCTTT.

This chain joins TRBV10-2 and TRBJ2-7; no clear D gene. Per germline, CDR1 WSHSY and CDR2 SAAADI. The CDR3 covers 12 residues. Trimming removed 3 bases at V and 5 bases at J, with 8 bases between. The CDR3 reads CASSDYGDEQYF. CDR3 nucleotide sequence: TGCGCCAGCAGTGACTATGGGGACGAGCAGTACTTC.

This chain connects TRBV30 to TRBJ1-1; D not certain. Germline V gives CDR1 GTSNPN, CDR2 SVGIG (reference sequence). The ends were cut back, 0 bases at V and 0 bases at J, with 8 bases in the middle. The CDR3 totals 14 residues. The DNA for the CDR3 is TGTGCCTGGAGTGTGATACAGCTGAACACTGAAGCTTTCTTT. It is translated as CAWSVIQLNTEAFF.

The gene calls are TRBV5-1 and TRBJ2-7; 10 bases match TRBD2. Germline lookup yields CDR1 SGHRS and CDR2 YFSETQ. Germline trimming cut 3 bases from V and 6 bases from J; bases unmatched to any gene: 12. This CDR3 has 16 residues. The CDR3 sequence: CASSWGSGGVVTEQYF. The DNA of the CDR3 is TGCGCCAGCAGCTGGGGCAGCGGGGGGGTAGTCACCGAGCAGTACTTC.

The rearrangement uses TRBV4-1 and TRBJ1-3; maybe TRBD1 (5 bases). This CDR3 has 16 residues. V lost 0 bases and J 6 bases, leaving 15 bases between the germline ends. Germline V gives CDR1 MGHRA, CDR2 YSYEKL. The DNA of the CDR3 is TGCGCCAGCAGCCAAGAGGGGGTGCGACCACAAAACACCATATATTTT. It codes for CASSQEGVRPQNTIYF.

This clone was recorded once. The same CDR3 is also encoded by other DNA sequences in this sample. The J gene is TRBJ2-7, the V gene TRBV5-1, with D maybe TRBD1 (5 bases). The germline V and J ends were trimmed by 0 bases and 3 bases, with 10 bases remaining between them. Germline CDR1 and CDR2: SGHRS and YFSETQ. The CDR3 contains 14 residues. The chain's CDR3 is CASSLGQGIYEQYF. CDR3 DNA sequence: TGCGCCAGCAGCTTGGGGCAGGGAATCTACGAGCAGTACTTC. Filled out from reference TRBV5-1 and TRBJ2-7, the complete variable domain reads KAGVTQTPRYLIKTRGQQVTLSCSPISGHRSVSWYQQTPGQGLQFLFEYFSETQRNKGNFPGRFSGRQFSNSRSEMNVSTLELGDSALYLCASSLGQGIYEQYFGPGTRLTVT.